What follows are 2 T cell receptor beta chains derived from one specimen sequenced in a study of tissue T cells after allogeneic stem cell transplantation. Assay used: immunoSEQ multiplex PCR; TCRdb lists only in-frame clones, some missing. Of 4,500 to 5,000 clones in the sample, roughly 31% were seen once. Stated time point: mouse harvest day 14 after allogeneic transplant. Each mouse received 10^7 T-cell-depleted marrow cells plus 10^6 splenic CD5+ T cells by tail vein. Sample: skin. These receptor sequences come from a female BALB/c mouse given C57BL/6 T cells with graft-versus-host disease after an allogeneic hematopoietic cell transplant.

In regard to this clone: The germline and genes are mouse ones. The CDR3 goes on 1 residue after the read ends, and that part is filled in from the germline J gene. The chain combines TRBV3 with TRBJ2-4; 10 positions agree with TRBD2. CDR1 SNHLY and CDR2 FYNGKV come from the germline V gene (reference sequence). Unmatched junction bases numbered 2, after V lost 2 bases and J lost 0 bases. The CDR3 loop spans 16 amino acids. CDR3 DNA, as far as it was read: TGTGCCAGCAGCTTATGGACTGGGGGTAGTCAAAACACCTTGTAC. Protein: CASSLWTGGSQNTLY. The CDR3 in its entirety is CASSLWTGGSQNTLYF.

In this sample, this clone is medium-sized (0.01 to 0.1%). Mouse gene names apply. The read terminates 1 residue before the CDR3 end, so the remaining end is supplied by the germline J gene. The rearrangement links TRBV26 to TRBJ1-6; tentatively, D is TRBD1 (5 bases). TRBJ1-6 is reported as an ORF; its role is uncertain. This CDR3 contains 14 residues. V lost 4 bases to trimming and J lost 3 bases, with 7 bases between them. Per germline, CDR1 KGHPV and CDR2 FQNQEV (reference sequence). CDR3 residues: CASSPQGYNSPLYF. CDR3 bases read: TGTGCCAGCAGTCCTCAGGGCTATAATTCGCCCCTCTAC.